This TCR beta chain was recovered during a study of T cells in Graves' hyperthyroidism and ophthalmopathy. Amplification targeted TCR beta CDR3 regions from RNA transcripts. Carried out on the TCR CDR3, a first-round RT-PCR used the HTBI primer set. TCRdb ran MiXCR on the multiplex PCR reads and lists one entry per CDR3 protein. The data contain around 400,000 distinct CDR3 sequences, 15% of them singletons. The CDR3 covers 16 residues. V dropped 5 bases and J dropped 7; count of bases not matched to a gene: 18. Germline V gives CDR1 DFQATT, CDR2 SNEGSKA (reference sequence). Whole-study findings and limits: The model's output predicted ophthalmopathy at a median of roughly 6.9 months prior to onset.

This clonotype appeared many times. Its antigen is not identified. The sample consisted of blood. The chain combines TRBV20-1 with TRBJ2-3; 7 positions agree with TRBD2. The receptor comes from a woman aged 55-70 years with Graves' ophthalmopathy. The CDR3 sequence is CSAPPLRLAEIHTQYF. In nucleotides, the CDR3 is TGCAGTGCTCCTCCATTGCGGCTAGCGGAAATCCATACGCAGTATTTT.